This entry describes one T cell receptor (beta chain). The sample belongs to a study of blood T cell repertoires in COVID-19. V was clipped by 6 bases and J by 7 bases, with 15 bases between them. The germline V gene encodes CDR1 LNHDA and CDR2 SQIVND (reference sequence). The CDR3 is made up of 13 amino acids. The assay was immunoSEQ multiplex PCR, and TCRdb's table has in-frame clones only and misses some. The data hold about 55,000 clones, with about 90% observed a single time. The chain joins TRBV19 to TRBJ2-5; TRBD2 might be the D (6 bases). The clonotype originates from a man aged 45 to 65 with active COVID-19. Sequencing was carried out using peripheral blood. The CDR3 loop reads CASSPTSRGTQYF. The CDR3 nucleotides read TGTGCCAGTAGCCCCACTAGCCGTGGGACCCAGTACTTC.